The rows below give T cell receptor beta chains drawn from one sample of a study of blood T cell repertoires in COVID-19. Clones were read by immunoSEQ multiplex PCR, and TCRdb kept only the in-frame ones, dropping some. The sample shows under 350,000 clones, almost 85% of them seen only once. Material for sequencing was peripheral blood. These receptors came from a human donor in a cohort sampled during active COVID-19. CDR3s include the opening cysteine and the closing phenylalanine or tryptophan. The order of the fields is CDR3 length, J gene, V gene, clone size, D gene, CDR3 DNA, CDR3 protein. D genes are given only for firm matches. Clone size is given for some rows only: seen once, a few or many times, or a class if the clone is expanded.

length: 13
J: TRBJ1-6
V: TRBV6-1
size: .
D: .
DNA: TGTGCCAGCAGTGAACAGAATAATTCACCCCTCCACTTT
CDR3: CASSEQNNSPLHF

length: 12
J: TRBJ2-7
V: TRBV29-1
size: once
D: TRBD2
DNA: TGCAGCGTTCGGGGGGGGCCCTACGAGCAGTACTTC
CDR3: CSVRGGPYEQYF

length: 14
J: TRBJ2-4
V: TRBV10-3
size: .
D: TRBD1
DNA: TGTGCCACCGAAGCAGGGGGTACCAAAAACATTCAGTACTTC
CDR3: CATEAGGTKNIQYF

length: 18
J: TRBJ1-2
V: TRBV2
size: .
D: .
DNA: TGTGCCAGCAGTGACGGGTTACTCCTTAAAGAAGCTAACTATGGCTACACCTTC
CDR3: CASSDGLLLKEANYGYTF

length: 15
J: TRBJ1-1
V: TRBV24-1
size: once
D: .
DNA: TGTGCCACCAGTGATTCCCCGGGGGGGAACACTGAAGCTTTCTTT
CDR3: CATSDSPGGNTEAFF

length: 13
J: TRBJ1-3
V: TRBV25-1
size: .
D: TRBD1
DNA: TGTGCCACAGGGGGATACTCTGGAAACACCATATATTTT
CDR3: CATGGYSGNTIYF

length: 12
J: TRBJ1-2
V: TRBV20-1
size: once
D: .
DNA: TGCAGTGCTAGTCTCCGGAGGAATGGCTACACCTTC
CDR3: CSASLRRNGYTF

length: 16
J: TRBJ2-2
V: TRBV5-6
size: .
D: .
DNA: TGTGCCAGCAGCTTGGCTGAGCGGCCGAACACCGGGGAGCTGTTTTTT
CDR3: CASSLAERPNTGELFF

length: 18
J: TRBJ1-2
V: TRBV19
size: .
D: TRBD1
DNA: TGTGCCAGTAGTAAGGGGTGGTGGGGCCCGCGGGACAGTTATGGCTACACCTTC
CDR3: CASSKGWWGPRDSYGYTF

length: 16
J: TRBJ1-5
V: TRBV7-2
size: .
D: .
DNA: TGTGCCAGCAGCCCAAGACGTGGGGAGGGCAATCAGCCCCAGCATTTT
CDR3: CASSPRRGEGNQPQHF

length: 15
J: TRBJ2-7
V: TRBV10-2
size: .
D: .
DNA: TGCGCCAGCAGTGCCGGGACACCGAACGCCTACGAGCAGTACTTC
CDR3: CASSAGTPNAYEQYF

length: 15
J: TRBJ1-1
V: TRBV6-5
size: few
D: .
DNA: TGTGCCAGCAGGCGTCAGAGACAGCGGAACACTGAAGCTTTCTTT
CDR3: CASRRQRQRNTEAFF

length: 11
J: TRBJ1-1
V: TRBV7-9
size: .
D: TRBD1
DNA: TGTGCCATCCACAGGGGCACTGAAGCTTTCTTT
CDR3: CAIHRGTEAFF

length: 17
J: TRBJ1-1
V: TRBV11-2
size: .
D: .
DNA: TGTGCCAGCAGCTTAGGAAGAGCGATTAGGGGCCACACTGAAGCTTTCTTT
CDR3: CASSLGRAIRGHTEAFF

length: 16
J: TRBJ1-6
V: TRBV3-1/TRBV3-2
size: .
D: .
DNA: TGTGCCAGCAGCCCTGACAGGACCTCCTATAATTCACCCCTCCACTTT
CDR3: CASSPDRTSYNSPLHF

length: 14
J: TRBJ2-7
V: TRBV5-1
size: few
D: TRBD1
DNA: TGCGCCAGCACCTACAGGGGTTTCGGGGACGAGCAGTACTTC
CDR3: CASTYRGFGDEQYF

length: 15
J: TRBJ2-3
V: TRBV20-1
size: .
D: .
DNA: TGCAGTGCTAGTGAGGCTAGTTTACACACAGATACGCAGTATTTT
CDR3: CSASEASLHTDTQYF

length: 13
J: TRBJ2-7
V: TRBV25-1
size: .
D: .
DNA: TGTGCCAGCACTCTTAGGGGGGGGGACGAGCAGTACTTC
CDR3: CASTLRGGDEQYF

length: 12
J: TRBJ1-1
V: TRBV18
size: .
D: TRBD1
DNA: TGTGCCAGCTCACGACAGGGGACTGAAGCTTTCTTT
CDR3: CASSRQGTEAFF

length: 14
J: TRBJ1-6
V: TRBV9
size: .
D: .
DNA: TGTGCCAGCAGCGTAGAGGGAGGTAATTCACCCCTCCACTTT
CDR3: CASSVEGGNSPLHF

length: 11
J: TRBJ1-2
V: TRBV6-5
size: .
D: TRBD1
DNA: TGTGCCAGCAGGAGACAGGGGGCATACACCTTC
CDR3: CASRRQGAYTF

length: 13
J: TRBJ2-2
V: TRBV5-5
size: .
D: .
DNA: TGTGCCAGCAGCTTGCGGGACACCGGGGAGCTGTTTTTT
CDR3: CASSLRDTGELFF

length: 15
J: TRBJ1-4
V: TRBV6-1
size: .
D: .
DNA: TGTGCCAGCAGTGACGTAACGGCAACTAATGAAAAACTGTTTTTT
CDR3: CASSDVTATNEKLFF

length: 14
J: TRBJ1-2
V: TRBV28
size: .
D: TRBD1
DNA: TGTGCCAGCCAGACCTTGACAGGGAACTATGGCTACACCTTC
CDR3: CASQTLTGNYGYTF

length: 13
J: TRBJ1-3
V: TRBV10-3
size: .
D: TRBD1
DNA: TGTGCCATATCGACAGGGGTTGGAAACACCATATATTTT
CDR3: CAISTGVGNTIYF

length: 16
J: TRBJ2-7
V: TRBV7-2
size: .
D: .
DNA: TGTGCCAGCAGCTTAGCCCCTTGGAGAGGCTCGTACGAGCAGTACTTC
CDR3: CASSLAPWRGSYEQYF

length: 15
J: TRBJ1-2
V: TRBV5-4
size: .
D: .
DNA: TGTGCCAGCAGCTTGTCCCCAGATATATACTATGGCTACACCTTC
CDR3: CASSLSPDIYYGYTF

length: 13
J: TRBJ2-7
V: TRBV27
size: .
D: .
DNA: TGTGCCAGCAGTTTAACGGGTTACTACGAGCAGTACTTC
CDR3: CASSLTGYYEQYF

length: 14
J: TRBJ1-1
V: TRBV11-2
size: .
D: .
DNA: TGTGCCAGCAGCTTAGTGGGGCAGAACACTGAAGCTTTCTTT
CDR3: CASSLVGQNTEAFF

length: 12
J: TRBJ2-2
V: TRBV7-3
size: .
D: .
DNA: TGTGCCAGCAGCCGCAGGACCGGGGAGCTGTTTTTT
CDR3: CASSRRTGELFF

length: 15
J: TRBJ2-5
V: TRBV2
size: once
D: TRBD2
DNA: TGTGCCAGCAAAGGTAGCGGGGGGGCGGAAGAGACCCAGTACTTC
CDR3: CASKGSGGAEETQYF

length: 12
J: TRBJ1-2
V: TRBV30
size: few
D: .
DNA: TGTGCCTCCATGGAGGTTTTTGGTGGCTACACCTTC
CDR3: CASMEVFGGYTF

length: 15
J: TRBJ1-4
V: TRBV9
size: few
D: .
DNA: TGTGCCAGCAGCCCCCTCTTGACAGGTAGTGAAAAACTGTTTTTT
CDR3: CASSPLLTGSEKLFF

length: 14
J: TRBJ1-4
V: TRBV2
size: .
D: TRBD1
DNA: TGTGCCAGCAGGAGGCAGGGGGTAGCTGAAAAACTGTTTTTT
CDR3: CASRRQGVAEKLFF

length: 13
J: TRBJ1-1
V: TRBV9
size: .
D: .
DNA: TGTGCCAGCAGCGCTGGCATGAACACTGAAGCTTTCTTT
CDR3: CASSAGMNTEAFF

length: 12
J: TRBJ2-7
V: TRBV6-5
size: .
D: .
DNA: TGTGCCAGCAGCGACAGCTCCTACGAGCAGTACTTC
CDR3: CASSDSSYEQYF

length: 12
J: TRBJ1-2
V: TRBV30
size: .
D: TRBD1
DNA: TGTGCCTGGAGTCAACAGGGGTATGGCTACACCTTC
CDR3: CAWSQQGYGYTF

length: 13
J: TRBJ1-5
V: TRBV12-3/TRBV12-4
size: .
D: TRBD1
DNA: TGTGCCAGCAACGGGGACAGGGGACCGCCCCAGCATTTT
CDR3: CASNGDRGPPQHF

length: 13
J: TRBJ2-1
V: TRBV11-3
size: .
D: .
DNA: TGTGCCAGCAGTCCGAGGTCGGGCAATGAGCAGTTCTTC
CDR3: CASSPRSGNEQFF

length: 16
J: TRBJ1-5
V: TRBV6-1
size: .
D: .
DNA: TGTGCCAGCAGTGAAATGGGGCCCGCTCTCAATCAGCCCCAGCATTTT
CDR3: CASSEMGPALNQPQHF

length: 13
J: TRBJ2-1
V: TRBV5-1
size: .
D: .
DNA: TGCGCCAGCAGCTTTGGACTTGGCAATGAGCAGTTCTTC
CDR3: CASSFGLGNEQFF

length: 13
J: TRBJ2-1
V: TRBV11-3
size: .
D: .
DNA: TGTGCCAGCAGCTTATACAGCCACAATGAGCAGTTCTTC
CDR3: CASSLYSHNEQFF

length: 11
J: TRBJ1-3
V: TRBV20-1
size: .
D: .
DNA: TGCAGTGCAAGGAGTGGAAACACCATATATTTT
CDR3: CSARSGNTIYF

length: 14
J: TRBJ1-3
V: TRBV6-5
size: .
D: .
DNA: TGTGCCAGCATGATGGCCGGGTCTGGAAACACCATATATTTT
CDR3: CASMMAGSGNTIYF

length: 18
J: TRBJ2-6
V: TRBV27
size: .
D: .
DNA: TGTGCCAGCAGACCTGAGTTACTGAGAAGCTCTGGGGCCAACGTCCTGACTTTC
CDR3: CASRPELLRSSGANVLTF

length: 11
J: TRBJ2-7
V: TRBV2
size: .
D: .
DNA: TGTGCCAGCCGTGGAGGGTACGAGCAGTACTTC
CDR3: CASRGGYEQYF

length: 13
J: TRBJ2-2
V: TRBV7-9
size: .
D: TRBD1
DNA: TGTGCCAGCAGCTTGGGACAGCCCGGGGAGCTGTTTTTT
CDR3: CASSLGQPGELFF

length: 16
J: TRBJ2-7
V: TRBV25-1
size: .
D: .
DNA: TGTGCCAGCAGTATCTCGGGTGGAGCAGCCACCTACGAGCAGTACTTC
CDR3: CASSISGGAATYEQYF

length: 13
J: TRBJ2-7
V: TRBV28
size: .
D: .
DNA: TGTGCCAGCAGTTTATGGAGCTCCTACGAGCAGTACTTC
CDR3: CASSLWSSYEQYF

length: 14
J: TRBJ2-5
V: TRBV3-1/TRBV3-2
size: .
D: .
DNA: TGTGCCAGCAGCCAAGAGAAGGGAGAAGAGACCCAGTACTTC
CDR3: CASSQEKGEETQYF

length: 16
J: TRBJ1-6
V: TRBV5-1
size: .
D: .
DNA: TGCGCCAGCAGCTGGCTGGGGAGGGCCTATAATTCACCCCTCCACTTT
CDR3: CASSWLGRAYNSPLHF

length: 16
J: TRBJ1-4
V: TRBV14
size: .
D: TRBD1
DNA: TGTGCCAGCAGCCAACTAGGGGACAGGTCCCCGGAAAAACTGTTTTTT
CDR3: CASSQLGDRSPEKLFF

length: 15
J: TRBJ2-7
V: TRBV7-2
size: .
D: TRBD2
DNA: TGTGCCAGCAGCAGTTTTGCGGGGGGCTCCTACGAGCAGTACTTC
CDR3: CASSSFAGGSYEQYF

length: 12
J: TRBJ1-3
V: TRBV19
size: .
D: .
DNA: TGTGCCAGCGGGAGTTCTGGAAACACCATATATTTT
CDR3: CASGSSGNTIYF

length: 16
J: TRBJ2-3
V: TRBV25-1
size: .
D: TRBD1
DNA: TGTGCCAGCAGTGACCACGGACAGGGACGCACAGATACGCAGTATTTT
CDR3: CASSDHGQGRTDTQYF

length: 15
J: TRBJ2-1
V: TRBV6-4
size: .
D: TRBD1
DNA: TGTGCCAGCAGTGTACAGGGGGAAGTAGGGAATGAGCAGTTCTTC
CDR3: CASSVQGEVGNEQFF

length: 13
J: TRBJ1-1
V: TRBV30
size: .
D: .
DNA: TGTGCCTGGAACAGGGATCTGAACACTGAAGCTTTCTTT
CDR3: CAWNRDLNTEAFF

length: 16
J: TRBJ2-2
V: TRBV6-5
size: .
D: TRBD2
DNA: TGTGCCAGCAGTTACTCTGACCTCGGGGGGACCGGGGAGCTGTTTTTT
CDR3: CASSYSDLGGTGELFF

length: 18
J: TRBJ2-5
V: TRBV5-8
size: few
D: TRBD2
DNA: TGTGCCAGCAGCCCCGGGACTAGCGGGGGGGCCGCCCAAGAGACCCAGTACTTC
CDR3: CASSPGTSGGAAQETQYF